These 17 T cell receptor beta chains share one sample of origin, sequenced in a study of identical twins. TCRdb independently ran MiXCR on the 5' RACE reads; one entry per CDR3 protein. The sample carries 200,000 or so distinct CDR3 sequences, approximately 15% recorded once. The same specimen was also included in a second study, on T cells expressing NK-cell markers.

The sample comprised CD8+ T cells sorted from blood. The source is a woman under 30 in good health.

This clonotype was detected many times. The chain uses TRBV6-4 and TRBJ2-3; 11 nucleotides line up with TRBD2. Germline V lookup: CDR1 MRHNA, CDR2 SNTAGT. Trimming at V came to 0 bases and at J to 4 bases, leaving 0 bases not matched to a gene. The CDR3 covers 15 residues. CDR3 DNA sequence: TGTGCCAGCAGTGACTCACTAGCGGGAGCAGATACGCAGTATTTT. As protein: CASSDSLAGADTQYF.

This clonotype has only a few counts. The chain carries TRBV29-1 and TRBJ2-3, with TRBD1 matching 9 bases. Germline V CDR1 and CDR2: SQVTM, ANQGSEA. The CDR3 extends over 15 amino acids. V lost 6 bases and J lost 5; bases outside the gene matches: 12. CDR3 amino acids: CSVPYVTGGEDTQYF. The CDR3 nucleotides read TGCAGCGTGCCCTATGTGACAGGGGGTGAAGATACGCAGTATTTT.

V gene TRBV9 combines with J gene TRBJ2-1; D might be TRBD1 (6 bases). The CDR3 covers 11 residues. V dropped 4 bases and J dropped 11 bases, with 10 bases sitting between them. The germline V gene encodes CDR1 SGDLS and CDR2 YYNGEE. CDR3 coding DNA: TGTGCCAGCAGCACCCGGGACAAGCAGTTCTTC. Amino acids: CASSTRDKQFF.

This clonotype has only a few counts. The chain carries TRBV10-3 and TRBJ1-2, with D maybe TRBD1 (5 bases). This CDR3 contains 13 residues. CDR1 and CDR2 from the germline V gene are ENHRY and SYGVKD. Trimming pared 6 bases from V and 5 bases from J, leaving 13 bases between. DNA for the CDR3: TGTGCCATCAGGGGGGAGGCGGAATATGGCTACACCTTC. This gives the protein CAIRGEAEYGYTF.

The gene calls are TRBV20-1 and TRBJ2-7; no clear D gene. V gave up 3 bases and J gave up 2 bases, with 14 bases separating them. The CDR3 totals 14 residues. The germline CDR1 and CDR2 sequences are DFQATT and SNEGSKA (reference sequence). The CDR3 nucleotides are TGCAGTGCTAGTGGCCGGCTACAAACCTACGAGCAGTACTTC. Translation: CSASGRLQTYEQYF.

The chain combines TRBV3-1 with TRBJ2-1; D may be TRBD2 (6 bases). The V end was cut by 1 base, the J end by 2 bases, with 12 bases between. The CDR3 is 16 residues long. Germline V gene data show CDR1 as LGHDT and CDR2 as YNNKEL (reference sequence). CDR3 coding DNA: TGTGCCAGCAGCCAAGGTTTACGCGGGACCTACAATGAGCAGTTCTTC. It is translated as CASSQGLRGTYNEQFF.

This clonotype was recorded a few times. V gene TRBV12-5 combines with J gene TRBJ1-1; the D is unclear. Germline V gives CDR1 LGHNT, CDR2 FRNRAP. The CDR3 consists of 13 residues. V lost 1 base and J lost 2, with 5 bases in between. The CDR3 sequence is CASGLGGNTEAFF. CDR3 DNA sequence: TGTGCTAGTGGTTTGGGGGGAAACACTGAAGCTTTCTTT.

There are a few counts of this clonotype. This chain uses TRBV2 with TRBJ2-1; D gene unclear. V shed 3 bases and J shed 5 bases, with 8 bases lying between them. The germline V gene has CDR1 SNHLY and CDR2 FYNNEI. The CDR3 extends over 13 amino acids. The CDR3 sequence is CASSDGTDNEQFF. CDR3 sequence (DNA): TGTGCCAGCAGTGATGGAACCGACAATGAGCAGTTCTTC.

This clonotype was observed a few times. J is TRBJ2-1 and V is TRBV24-1; D not certain. The CDR3 is 12 residues long. The germline V and J ends were trimmed by 3 bases and 2 bases, with 1 base remaining between them. The germline gives CDR1 KGHDR, CDR2 SFDVKD. The CDR3 spells CATSDAYNEQFF. The DNA of the CDR3 is TGTGCCACCAGTGATGCCTACAATGAGCAGTTCTTC.

The V call is TRBV25-1, the J call TRBJ2-5; 9 bases are a match to TRBD1. The V and J ends lost 2 bases and 9 bases, in that order; junction bases with no gene match: 7. CDR3 length: 14 amino acids. In germline, CDR1 is MGHDK, CDR2 SYGVNS. DNA of the CDR3: TGTGCCAGCAGTGAACCGGGACAGGGTATGGCCCAGTACTTC. Translation: CASSEPGQGMAQYF.

This clonotype turned up a few times. The chain couples TRBV11-2 to TRBJ1-5; D gene ambiguous. CDR3 length: 13 amino acids. With 4 bases removed from V and 4 bases from J, the gap between germline ends came to 8 bases. Germline V gene lookup returns CDR1 SGHAT and CDR2 FQNNGV. The CDR3 reads CASSSYGNQPQHF. The CDR3 coding sequence is TGTGCCAGCAGCTCTTACGGTAATCAGCCCCAGCATTTT.

The chain joins TRBV27 to TRBJ2-1, with 7 bases lining up with TRBD1. The CDR3 extends over 16 amino acids. J was trimmed by 10 bases and V by 4 bases; bases with no gene match: 16. Germline V gene lookup returns CDR1 MNHEY and CDR2 SMNVEV (reference sequence). This CDR3 reads CASSYNRGLLDREQFF. The CDR3 nucleotides read TGTGCCAGCAGTTATAACAGGGGTCTACTTGACAGGGAGCAGTTCTTC.

V gene TRBV12-3 or TRBV12-4 combines with J gene TRBJ1-1; D call uncertain. The CDR3 has 13 amino acids. Trimming pared 3 bases from V and 9 bases from J, leaving 14 bases between. This chain's CDR3 is CASSFFSGVQAFF. In nucleotides, the CDR3 is TGTGCCAGCAGTTTCTTTTCTGGGGTACAAGCTTTCTTT.

This clonotype was seen only a few times. This chain's CDR3 is CASSLGPPPYNEQFF. CDR3 nucleotide sequence: TGCGCCAGCAGCTTGGGCCCGCCCCCCTACAATGAGCAGTTCTTC. The chain couples TRBV5-1 to TRBJ2-1; D ambiguous. The V and J ends lost 0 bases and 2 bases respectively, with 9 bases between them. Germline V gene sequence: CDR1 SGHRS, CDR2 YFSETQ. The CDR3 contains 15 residues.

The chain joins TRBV13 to TRBJ1-1; D not certain. This CDR3 is 13 amino acids long. Germline CDR1 and CDR2: PRHDT and FYEKMQ (reference sequence). V was cut by 2 bases and J by 4 bases, with 8 bases left in between. The CDR3: CASSLSHPTEAFF. The DNA of the CDR3 is TGTGCCAGCAGCTTATCCCATCCCACTGAAGCTTTCTTT.

This clonotype has only a few counts. The rearrangement links TRBV29-1 to TRBJ2-7; D may be TRBD2 (5 bases). From germline, CDR1 is SQVTM and CDR2 ANQGSEA. The ends were cut back, 2 bases at V and 2 bases at J, with 10 bases in the middle. This CDR3 has 13 residues. The CDR3 region has the DNA TGCAGCGTTGAACAGGACTTACCCTACGAGCAGTACTTC. This sequence encodes CSVEQDLPYEQYF.

This clonotype turned up a few times. The gene calls are TRBV20-1 and TRBJ1-5; D remains ambiguous. The CDR3 runs to 11 residues. Per germline, CDR1 DFQATT and CDR2 SNEGSKA (reference sequence). Trimming removed 0 bases at V and 7 bases at J, with 4 bases between. The CDR3 bases are TGCAGTGCTAGAGATCGGCAGCCCCAGCATTTT. This translates into CSARDRQPQHF.